These T cell receptor beta chains were read from a single sample in a study of blood T cell repertoires in COVID-19. Sequencing used immunoSEQ multiplex PCR; TCRdb keeps in-frame clones, though not all of them. The repertoire holds 300,000 to 400,000 clones, with around 86% as singletons. Material for sequencing was PBMCs or T cells enriched from blood (not recorded which). The receptors here all came from a man between 60 and 75 years old who had recovered from COVID-19. The CDR3 runs from the conserved cysteine through the conserved F or W. Each record gives: CDR3 DNA, CDR3 protein, D gene, J gene, clone size, V gene. A D gene is named only where the DNA matches it firmly. Some rows have no size entry. The others give once, few or many, or a class for an expanded clone.

cdr3_nt: TGTGCCAGCAGTGAATCGTATCGCGGTTCACCCCTCCACTTT
cdr3_aa: CASSESYRGSPLHF
d_call: NA
j_call: TRBJ1-6
clone_size: NA
v_call: TRBV25-1

cdr3_nt: TGCGCCAGCAGTGAGTACAGGGGTACGGCTTTCTTT
cdr3_aa: CASSEYRGTAFF
d_call: TRBD1
j_call: TRBJ1-1
clone_size: NA
v_call: TRBV10-1

cdr3_nt: TGTGCCAGCAGCTTAGTAGCTACTGATGAGCAGTTCTTC
cdr3_aa: CASSLVATDEQFF
d_call: NA
j_call: TRBJ2-1
clone_size: NA
v_call: TRBV13

cdr3_nt: TGTGCCAGCAGTTTACTGGGGAGTGCCAAAAACATTCAGTACTTC
cdr3_aa: CASSLLGSAKNIQYF
d_call: NA
j_call: TRBJ2-4
clone_size: NA
v_call: TRBV27

cdr3_nt: TGTGCCAGCAGCTTGGCGGGACTAGCGGGAGTCCGCCCCCCAGATACGCAGTATTTT
cdr3_aa: CASSLAGLAGVRPPDTQYF
d_call: TRBD2
j_call: TRBJ2-3
clone_size: once
v_call: TRBV5-8

cdr3_nt: TGTGCCAGCTCATCCCAGGGGAGAGAGCAGTTCTTC
cdr3_aa: CASSSQGREQFF
d_call: NA
j_call: TRBJ2-1
clone_size: once
v_call: TRBV18

cdr3_nt: TGTGCCAGCAGTTTAGAACAGGGGGCGAACACTGAAGCTTTCTTT
cdr3_aa: CASSLEQGANTEAFF
d_call: TRBD1
j_call: TRBJ1-1
clone_size: NA
v_call: TRBV28

cdr3_nt: TGTGCCAGCAGCCGACAGGGGGCGATGAACACTGAAGCTTTCTTT
cdr3_aa: CASSRQGAMNTEAFF
d_call: TRBD1
j_call: TRBJ1-1
clone_size: once
v_call: TRBV2

cdr3_nt: TGTGCCAGCAGGCAGACGGACAGGGGGCTCCGGGAGACCCAGTACTTC
cdr3_aa: CASRQTDRGLRETQYF
d_call: TRBD1
j_call: TRBJ2-5
clone_size: few
v_call: TRBV7-9

cdr3_nt: TGTGCCAGCAGCCGGACTGATAATCAGCCCCAGCATTTT
cdr3_aa: CASSRTDNQPQHF
d_call: NA
j_call: TRBJ1-5
clone_size: NA
v_call: TRBV7-9

cdr3_nt: TGTGCCAGCAGCTTCCAGGGACAAGGCTCACCCCTCCACTTT
cdr3_aa: CASSFQGQGSPLHF
d_call: NA
j_call: TRBJ1-6
clone_size: NA
v_call: TRBV7-2

cdr3_nt: TGTGCCAGCAGTCAGCGGGCGACAGATACGCAGTATTTT
cdr3_aa: CASSQRATDTQYF
d_call: NA
j_call: TRBJ2-3
clone_size: NA
v_call: TRBV6-5

cdr3_nt: TGCGCCAGCAGCTTGGGGGGGACTAGCGGGCATAATGAGCAGTTCTTC
cdr3_aa: CASSLGGTSGHNEQFF
d_call: TRBD2
j_call: TRBJ2-1
clone_size: NA
v_call: TRBV5-1

cdr3_nt: TGTGCCAGCAGCTTAGATCCCGCGGGCGAGCAGTACTTC
cdr3_aa: CASSLDPAGEQYF
d_call: NA
j_call: TRBJ2-7
clone_size: NA
v_call: TRBV7-3

cdr3_nt: TGTGCCAGCAGCGTAGGCCAGGGGCGGAGGTATGGCTACACCTTC
cdr3_aa: CASSVGQGRRYGYTF
d_call: NA
j_call: TRBJ1-2
clone_size: once
v_call: TRBV9

cdr3_nt: TGTGCCAGCAGCTCCCAGTCGGGGGAAAGAGAGACCCAGTACTTC
cdr3_aa: CASSSQSGERETQYF
d_call: NA
j_call: TRBJ2-5
clone_size: NA
v_call: TRBV5-4

cdr3_nt: TGTGCCAGCAGCGGTGCGGGGGCTCGACGAGATACGCAGTATTTT
cdr3_aa: CASSGAGARRDTQYF
d_call: NA
j_call: TRBJ2-3
clone_size: NA
v_call: TRBV7-2

cdr3_nt: TGTGCCAGTAGTATAAAGGGACAGGAGACCTACGAGCAGTACTTC
cdr3_aa: CASSIKGQETYEQYF
d_call: TRBD1
j_call: TRBJ2-7
clone_size: NA
v_call: TRBV19

cdr3_nt: TGTGCTAGCAGCCGCGGACTAGCGGTACCTCAAGAGACCCAGTACTTC
cdr3_aa: CASSRGLAVPQETQYF
d_call: TRBD2
j_call: TRBJ2-5
clone_size: once
v_call: TRBV7-7

cdr3_nt: TGTGCCACCAGCAGAGAGGGACAGGGCACCGGGGAGCTGTTTTTT
cdr3_aa: CATSREGQGTGELFF
d_call: TRBD1
j_call: TRBJ2-2
clone_size: NA
v_call: TRBV15

cdr3_nt: TGTGCCAGCAGTTACCTTATATACGAGCAGTACTTC
cdr3_aa: CASSYLIYEQYF
d_call: NA
j_call: TRBJ2-7
clone_size: NA
v_call: TRBV6-5

cdr3_nt: TGCAGTGCTAGTTCCGGGTCAAAACTGTTTTTT
cdr3_aa: CSASSGSKLFF
d_call: NA
j_call: TRBJ1-4
clone_size: NA
v_call: TRBV20-1

cdr3_nt: TGTGCCAGTAGTAACCAGGGGCCACCTATCTCTGAAGCTTTCTTT
cdr3_aa: CASSNQGPPISEAFF
d_call: NA
j_call: TRBJ1-1
clone_size: NA
v_call: TRBV19

cdr3_nt: TGTGCCAGCAGTGAGAGATTGGAGACCCAGTACTTC
cdr3_aa: CASSERLETQYF
d_call: NA
j_call: TRBJ2-5
clone_size: NA
v_call: TRBV2

cdr3_nt: TGTGCCAGCAGGGCCCGTCTTAATCAGCCCCAGCATTTT
cdr3_aa: CASRARLNQPQHF
d_call: NA
j_call: TRBJ1-5
clone_size: NA
v_call: TRBV12-3/TRBV12-4

cdr3_nt: TGTGCCAGCAGCCTCCGGATCGCAGCGTCCTACGAGCAGTACTTC
cdr3_aa: CASSLRIAASYEQYF
d_call: NA
j_call: TRBJ2-7
clone_size: NA
v_call: TRBV5-4

cdr3_nt: TGTGCCAGCAGCGTAGGTCGTACCGGGGAGCTGTTTTTT
cdr3_aa: CASSVGRTGELFF
d_call: NA
j_call: TRBJ2-2
clone_size: NA
v_call: TRBV9

cdr3_nt: TGTGCCAGCTCAGCCCCCCAGGGGATCTCTGGAAACACCATATATTTT
cdr3_aa: CASSAPQGISGNTIYF
d_call: NA
j_call: TRBJ1-3
clone_size: NA
v_call: TRBV18

cdr3_nt: TGCGCCAGCAGCTTGGGCGCGAGGAGCTCCTACAATGAGCAGTTCTTC
cdr3_aa: CASSLGARSSYNEQFF
d_call: NA
j_call: TRBJ2-1
clone_size: once
v_call: TRBV5-1

cdr3_nt: TGTGCCAGCAGTGATCGACAGGCCAATGAGCAGTTCTTC
cdr3_aa: CASSDRQANEQFF
d_call: NA
j_call: TRBJ2-1
clone_size: NA
v_call: TRBV6-6

cdr3_nt: TGCGCCAGCAGCCCCCAGACAGGGCCGTACTTC
cdr3_aa: CASSPQTGPYF
d_call: TRBD1
j_call: TRBJ2-7
clone_size: NA
v_call: TRBV4-3

cdr3_nt: TGTGCCTGGACCCGACAGCTAAACACTGAAGCTTTCTTT
cdr3_aa: CAWTRQLNTEAFF
d_call: NA
j_call: TRBJ1-1
clone_size: NA
v_call: TRBV30

cdr3_nt: TGTGCCAGCAGTGAGAATCAGGGGCCCACTGAAGCTTTCTTT
cdr3_aa: CASSENQGPTEAFF
d_call: NA
j_call: TRBJ1-1
clone_size: NA
v_call: TRBV2